This T cell receptor beta chain was recovered during a study of technical replicates of blood from a few donors. Produced via immunoSEQ multiplex PCR; TCRdb's table is partial and in-frame only. Of 75,000 to 95,000 clones listed, around nine tenths are singletons. Trimming shortened V by 6 bases and J by 11 bases, and 13 bases separated the two germline ends. This CDR3 contains 11 residues. Germline CDR1 MNHNY, CDR2 SVGAGI (reference sequence). The sequence came from a human donor in good health. Sample: T cells isolated from PBMCs. This chain joins TRBV6-6 and TRBJ1-1; no firm D call. In DNA, the CDR3 is TGTGCCAGCAGCCGAAATCGAGGTGCTTTCTTT. This sequence encodes CASSRNRGAFF.